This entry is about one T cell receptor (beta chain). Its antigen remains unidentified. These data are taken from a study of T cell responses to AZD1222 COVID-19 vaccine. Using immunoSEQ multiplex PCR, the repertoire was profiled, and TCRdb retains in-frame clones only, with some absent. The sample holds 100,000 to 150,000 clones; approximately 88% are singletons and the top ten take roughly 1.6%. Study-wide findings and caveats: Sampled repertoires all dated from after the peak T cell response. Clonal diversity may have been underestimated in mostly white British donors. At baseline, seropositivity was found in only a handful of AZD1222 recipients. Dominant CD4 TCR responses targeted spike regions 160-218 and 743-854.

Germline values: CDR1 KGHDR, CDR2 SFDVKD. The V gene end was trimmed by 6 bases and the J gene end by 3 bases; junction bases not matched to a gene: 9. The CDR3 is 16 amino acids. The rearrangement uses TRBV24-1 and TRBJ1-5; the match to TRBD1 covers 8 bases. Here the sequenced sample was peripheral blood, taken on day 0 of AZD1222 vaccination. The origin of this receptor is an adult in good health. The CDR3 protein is CATSPSGQGLNQPQHF. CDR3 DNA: TGTGCCACCAGTCCCAGCGGACAGGGCCTCAATCAGCCCCAGCATTTT.